This T cell receptor beta chain originates from a study of metastatic and nonmetastatic thyroid tumors. This clone was counted a few times. TCRdb re-called the PCR reads with MiXCR. The repertoire holds about 5,100 clones, with about 31% as singletons. Prior to thyroid surgery, none of the patients had received any treatment. Germline V gene data show CDR1 as MNHNS and CDR2 as SASEGT. V was cut by 5 bases and J by 4 bases, with 17 bases left in between. There are 15 residues in the CDR3. This receptor was taken from a female donor with papillary thyroid cancer or a benign thyroid nodule (not recorded which). Some clones in this sample may be carry-over from other donors' samples. Material for sequencing was adjacent normal tissue. The J gene is TRBJ1-2, the V gene TRBV6-1, with D hard to call. The CDR3 DNA sequence: TGTGCCAGCAGTTCTGTCGGCGGCAATTCCTATGGCTACACCTTC. The encoded protein is CASSSVGGNSYGYTF.